This passage covers 4 T cell receptor beta chains from one sample sequenced in a study of blood T cells in healthy people across ages. With a J-beta primer mix and a sample-barcoded 5' primer, a second PCR ran roughly 6 to 11 cycles. TCRdb reprocessed the 5' RACE reads via MiXCR and lists one record per CDR3 protein. Among about a million distinct CDR3 sequences listed, about 51% were seen once. Sample: blood. Receptors originate from a woman aged 55-70 years in good health.

In this sample, this clonotype turned up many times. This chain connects TRBV2 to TRBJ2-1, with D hard to call. The V and J ends lost 8 bases and 5 bases respectively, with 7 bases between them. Germline V gives CDR1 SNHLY, CDR2 FYNNEI. The CDR3 sequence is 11 residues long. The CDR3 bases are TGTGCCAGCCAAGGGAACAATGAGCAGTTCTTC. This translates into CASQGNNEQFF.

The chain combines TRBV29-1 with TRBJ1-2; TRBD1 might be the D (5 bases). CDR1 is SQVTM and CDR2 is ANQGSEA in the germline V gene. Trimming left V 4 bases short and J 7 bases short, with 22 bases between. This CDR3 is built from 15 residues. The CDR3 nucleotides read TGCAGCGTTGTAGAGGGGTTAGGCAGGTCTGGTGGCTACACCTTC. Its translation is CSVVEGLGRSGGYTF. Full variable domain (missing parts from reference TRBV29-1 and TRBJ1-2): SAVISQKPSRDICQRGTSLTIQCQVDSQVTMMFWYRQQPGQSLTLIATANQGSEATYESGFVIDKFPISRPNLTFSTLTVSNMSPEDSSIYLCSVVEGLGRSGGYTFGSGTRLTVV.

The chain uses TRBV6-6 and TRBJ2-3, with a possible D match to TRBD2 (6 bases). The V end was cut by 6 bases, the J end by 6 bases, with 16 bases between. This CDR3 comprises 14 residues. Germline assignment: CDR1 MNHNY and CDR2 SVGAGI (reference sequence). This chain's CDR3 is CASSSKTSSDTQYF. CDR3 in DNA: TGTGCCAGCAGCTCCAAGACTAGTTCCGATACGCAGTATTTT.

In this sample, this clonotype turned up a few times. This chain links TRBV5-1 with TRBJ1-2; D is uncertain. Per the germline V gene, CDR1 is SGHRS and CDR2 is YFSETQ. The CDR3 has 16 residues. The V end lost 4 bases, the J end lost 3 bases, and 19 bases lay between the germline ends. DNA of the CDR3: TGCGCCAGCAGCCCGGACGCTAACCCCTCGGACTATGGCTACACCTTC. Translation: CASSPDANPSDYGYTF.